Each of the 23 T cell receptor beta chains below was sequenced from the same sample in a study of blood T cell repertoires in COVID-19. Only in-frame clones appear in the TCRdb table, and some are missing; sequencing was by immunoSEQ multiplex PCR. The data show 300,000 to 450,000 clones, with approximately 84% seen just once and more than 0.8% held by the top ten. Sequencing was performed on PBMCs or T cells enriched from blood (not recorded which). These receptors came from a woman in her twenties or thirties who had recovered from COVID-19.

This clone occurred once. J is TRBJ2-2 and V is TRBV5-1, with D tentatively TRBD1 (5 bases). The CDR3 totals 17 residues. Germline V lookup: CDR1 SGHRS, CDR2 YFSETQ. V lost 3 bases to trimming and J lost 0 bases, with 15 bases between them. This CDR3 reads CASSWTLTAPNTGELFF. The CDR3 region has the DNA TGCGCCAGCAGCTGGACCTTGACAGCTCCGAACACCGGGGAGCTGTTTTTT.

The genes are TRBV11-2 and TRBJ1-4; 8 nucleotides agree with TRBD1. The CDR3 sequence is 17 residues long. Trimming cost V 1 base and J 0 bases; bases outside gene matches: 4. Germline CDR1 SGHAT, CDR2 FQNNGV. CDR3 in DNA: TGTGCCAGCAGCTTAGCCCCACAGGGGGCAACTAATGAAAAACTGTTTTTT. It codes for CASSLAPQGATNEKLFF.

This chain uses TRBV12-3 or TRBV12-4 with TRBJ2-1; D gene unclear. V lost 1 base and J lost 7, with 8 bases in between. This CDR3 has 13 residues. The CDR3 loop is CASSLVSVNEQFF. CDR3 nucleotide sequence: TGTGCCAGCAGTTTAGTATCGGTGAATGAGCAGTTCTTC.

The chain has TRBV2 and TRBJ2-5; D is unresolved. CDR3 size: 13 residues. Trimming shortened V by 4 bases and J by 2 bases, and 8 bases separated the two germline ends. CDR1 and CDR2 (germline): SNHLY, FYNNEI. The CDR3: CASSGSRQETQYF. The CDR3 bases are TGTGCCAGCAGTGGGAGTAGGCAAGAGACCCAGTACTTC.

The chain combines TRBV5-8 with TRBJ2-7; a possible D gene is TRBD2 (5 bases). CDR3 length equals 17 residues. The V and J ends lost 4 bases and 0 bases respectively, with 20 bases between them. In germline, CDR1 is SGHTS, CDR2 YDEGEE. CDR3 nucleotides: TGTGCCAGCAGCGGGTCGACTACACGGACTGTCTCCTACGAGCAGTACTTC. It is translated as CASSGSTTRTVSYEQYF.

The chain employs TRBV15 and TRBJ1-4; D is undetermined. V shed 0 bases and J shed 7 bases, with 12 bases lying between them. CDR1 and CDR2 (germline): LNHNV, YYDKDF (reference sequence). This CDR3 spans 15 amino acids. CDR3 nucleotides: TGTGCCACCAGCAGAGATTCCTCAGGTCCTGAAAAACTGTTTTTT. Amino acids: CATSRDSSGPEKLFF. The variable domain in full, completed from reference TRBV15 and TRBJ1-4, reads DAMVIQNPRYQVTQFGKPVTLSCSQTLNHNVMYWYQQKSSQAPKLLFHYYDKDFNNEADTPDNFQSRRPNTSFCFLDIRSPGLGDTAMYLCATSRDSSGPEKLFFGSGTQLSVL.

The chain has TRBV4-2 and TRBJ1-2, with D tentatively TRBD1 (5 bases). The CDR3 is 16 amino acids. CDR1 LGHNA and CDR2 YNFKEQ come from the germline V gene. V was trimmed by 0 bases and J by 5 bases, leaving 16 bases between them. This chain's CDR3 is CASSQDFSMGGYGYTF. The CDR3 bases are TGTGCCAGCAGCCAAGATTTCTCCATGGGGGGATATGGCTACACCTTC.

This chain links TRBV28 with TRBJ1-1; D is unclear. The CDR3 runs to 15 residues. Between the trimmed V and J ends, which lost 5 bases and 0 bases, there was a span of 13 bases. Looked up from germline, CDR1 is MDHEN and CDR2 is SYDVKM. The CDR3 region is CASSPHTGLNTEAFF. The CDR3 bases are TGTGCCAGCAGTCCACATACGGGGTTGAACACTGAAGCTTTCTTT.

This chain joins TRBV21-1 and TRBJ2-7; the table assigns TRBD1, which was not confirmed against the DNA. TRBV21-1 is assigned pseudogene status. The CDR3 has 14 amino acids. In DNA form, the CDR3 reads TGTGCCAGCACCCCAGCGGACAGGACTTACGAGCAGTACTTC. It specifies CASTPADRTYEQYF.

This clone has more than one count but fewer than ten. The genes are TRBV6-1 and TRBJ1-5; 7 bases match TRBD1. Unmatched junction bases numbered 3, after V lost 0 bases and J lost 4 bases. Germline V CDR1 and CDR2: MNHNS, SASEGT. The CDR3 is made up of 15 amino acids. The CDR3 bases are TGTGCCAGCAGTGAAGCCGCAGGGGGTAATCAGCCCCAGCATTTT. Translation: CASSEAAGGNQPQHF.

This sequence joins TRBV9 and TRBJ2-3, with D tentatively TRBD2 (5 bases). V lost 4 bases and J 4 bases, leaving 10 bases between the germline ends. Germline V CDR1 and CDR2: SGDLS, YYNGEE. This CDR3 has 13 amino acids. This CDR3 is CASSPGGPDTQYF. The CDR3 DNA sequence: TGTGCCAGCAGCCCTGGCGGGCCAGATACGCAGTATTTT.

With respect to this clone: Distinct nucleotide sequences in the sample also encode this CDR3. The chain employs TRBV5-1 and TRBJ2-1; 12 positions agree with TRBD2. The V gene's germline CDR1 is SGHRS and CDR2 YFSETQ. The CDR3 runs 19 residues. The V gene end was trimmed by 0 bases and the J gene end by 1 base; junction bases not matched to a gene: 8. CDR3 in DNA: TGCGCCAGCAGCTTGGCCCCTAGCGGGGGGGCCGGTTCCTACAATGAGCAGTTCTTC. Its protein is CASSLAPSGGAGSYNEQFF.

This clone was detected a few times. The gene calls are TRBV16 and TRBJ1-4, with D perhaps TRBD1 (5 bases). Trimming stripped 4 bases from V and 4 bases from J, with 13 bases between. Germline CDR1 KGHSY, CDR2 FQNENV. The CDR3 has 15 residues. The chain's CDR3 is CASSPRGDNNEKLFF. CDR3 in DNA: TGTGCCAGCAGCCCACGGGGGGATAATAATGAAAAACTGTTTTTT.

The chain has TRBV10-1 and TRBJ2-2; tentatively, D is TRBD1 (7 bases). Germline assignment: CDR1 WNHNN and CDR2 SYGVQD (reference sequence). The CDR3 extends over 15 amino acids. V lost 3 bases, J lost 6 bases, and 14 bases lay in between. DNA of the CDR3: TGCGCCAGCAGTGAAGCAGGGGGGTACGCCGGGGAGCTGTTTTTT. It specifies CASSEAGGYAGELFF.

V gene TRBV5-1 combines with J gene TRBJ2-1, with a weak D call TRBD2 (6 bases). Germline V CDR1 and CDR2: SGHRS, YFSETQ. V was cut by 6 bases and J by 7 bases, with 23 bases left in between. CDR3 length: 16 amino acids. As DNA, the CDR3 is TGCGCCAGCAAAACGGGGACTTCAGTGCGTTGGAATGAGCAGTTCTTC. Amino acids: CASKTGTSVRWNEQFF.

The chain carries TRBV2 and TRBJ2-5; 8 nucleotides line up with TRBD2. The V segment lost 4 bases and the J segment 4 bases; nucleotides outside the gene matches: 11. CDR3 length equals 16 residues. Germline-derived CDR1 and CDR2 are SNHLY and FYNNEI. The CDR3 protein is CASSVSGTRGAETQYF. CDR3 nucleotide sequence: TGTGCCAGCAGTGTTTCCGGGACTAGGGGCGCAGAGACCCAGTACTTC.

Remarks on this clone: Additional DNA sequences in this sample encode the identical CDR3. This chain connects TRBV2 to TRBJ1-5, with 9 bases matching TRBD1. This CDR3 contains 13 residues. Per germline, CDR1 SNHLY and CDR2 FYNNEI. With 8 bases clipped from V and 1 base from J, the junction kept 0 bases outside the gene matches. CDR3 bases: TGTGCCAGCGGACAGGGGAGCAATCAGCCCCAGCATTTT. Translating it yields CASGQGSNQPQHF.

The chain is built from TRBV11-2 and TRBJ1-3; TRBD1 might be the D (5 bases). Trimming cost V 6 bases and J 0 bases, with 18 bases left between them. The CDR3 is made up of 17 amino acids. Germline values: CDR1 SGHAT, CDR2 FQNNGV. CDR3 loop: CASRTARGRLSGNTIYF. DNA of the CDR3: TGTGCCAGCAGGACAGCCCGTGGCCGCCTCTCTGGAAACACCATATATTTT.

The gene calls are TRBV10-2 and TRBJ1-1; 7 nucleotides line up with TRBD1. Germline assignment: CDR1 WSHSY and CDR2 SAAADI. This CDR3 is 14 amino acids long. Trimming at V came to 6 bases and at J to 2 bases, leaving 6 bases not matched to a gene. CDR3 coding DNA: TGCGCCAGCAGGGCCGGGACAGCCAACACTGAAGCTTTCTTT. Its protein product is CASRAGTANTEAFF.

The V gene is TRBV5-4, the J gene TRBJ1-6, with 7 bases aligning to TRBD1. The V and J ends lost 4 bases and 6 bases, in that order; junction bases with no gene match: 4. Germline V CDR1 and CDR2: SGHNT, YYREEE (reference sequence). The CDR3 consists of 14 residues. The CDR3 protein is CASSTDRANSPLHF. The CDR3 DNA is TGTGCCAGCAGCACTGACAGGGCTAATTCACCCCTCCACTTT.

This clone was picked up a small number of times. The gene calls are TRBV28 and TRBJ2-2, with D possibly TRBD1 on 5 matching bases. The CDR3 consists of 13 residues. Germline assignment: CDR1 MDHEN and CDR2 SYDVKM. The germline V and J ends were trimmed by 8 bases and 4 bases, with 11 bases remaining between them. In nucleotides, the CDR3 is TGTGCCAGCCGGCAGGGATCCACCGGGGAGCTGTTTTTT. This encodes CASRQGSTGELFF.

V and J are TRBV10-3 and TRBJ2-2; D may be TRBD1 (6 bases). The CDR3 extends over 15 amino acids. In germline, CDR1 is ENHRY, CDR2 SYGVKD. Trimming pared 6 bases from V and 3 bases from J, leaving 14 bases between. The CDR3 reads CAIRDSGQDTGELFF. Here the CDR3 DNA reads TGTGCCATCAGGGACAGTGGGCAGGACACCGGGGAGCTGTTTTTT.

This clone was observed at least ten times. The V gene is TRBV27, the J gene TRBJ2-7; TRBD1 might be the D (6 bases). The V end lost 6 bases, the J end lost 1 base, and 19 bases lay between the germline ends. This CDR3 is 16 amino acids long. The germline gives CDR1 MNHEY, CDR2 SMNVEV (reference sequence). The CDR3 sequence: CASSTVDRRSSYEQYF. The DNA of the CDR3 is TGTGCCAGCAGCACCGTCGACAGGAGGTCTTCCTACGAGCAGTACTTC.